This T cell receptor beta chain was sequenced in a study of CD8+CD57+ T cells in acquired aplastic anemia. Findings and caveats of the study: Patient and control CD8+ Simpson's diversity was not significantly different. It was found that roughly 29 CD8+ CDR3 sequences were shared between patients and controls.

The study profiled TCR beta VDJ and CDR3 using genomic DNA as template. One entry per CDR3 protein, called by TCRdb with MiXCR from the reads. The repertoire holds 450,000 to 550,000 distinct CDR3 sequences, with approximately 32% as singletons. There are 13 residues in the CDR3. CDR1 SGHTA and CDR2 FQGNSA come from the germline V gene. Germline trimming cut 4 bases from V and 8 bases from J; bases unmatched to any gene: 6. This clonotype has ten or more counts. What it binds is not known. Previously, flow cytometry had revealed CD8+CD57+ cell expansion in the patients chosen for sequencing. The sequenced material came from sorted CD4+, CD8+, or CD8+CD57+ T cells (not recorded which) from PBMCs. V gene TRBV7-2 combines with J gene TRBJ1-2; 8 nucleotides agree with TRBD1. The source of this sequence is a human donor with aplastic anemia. The CDR3 coding sequence is TGTGCCAGCAGCTCCGACAGGGGAAGGGGCTACACCTTC. Translated: CASSSDRGRGYTF.